One sample yielded the 30 T cell receptor beta chains listed below, sequenced in a study of blood T cells in healthy people across ages. Primed by a sample-barcoded 5' primer and a J-beta primer mix, a second PCR proceeded for roughly 7 to 11 cycles. TCRdb ran MiXCR on the 5' RACE reads and lists one entry per CDR3 protein. The sample lists 1.5 million to 1.9 million distinct CDR3 sequences, roughly 43% seen once, with less than 5% in the top ten. Sample: blood. The receptors come from a woman under 30 in good health.

This chain links TRBV5-1 with TRBJ1-5, with 7 bases lining up with TRBD1. CDR1 and CDR2 from the germline V gene are SGHRS and YFSETQ. Losses at the gene ends were 4 bases for V and 4 bases for J; bases not matched to a gene: 8. The CDR3 has 15 residues. CDR3 sequence reads: CASSASGGMNQPQHF. In DNA form, the CDR3 reads TGCGCCAGCAGCGCCTCAGGGGGAATGAATCAGCCCCAGCATTTT.

The V and J genes are TRBV3-1 and TRBJ2-1, with 11 bases that match TRBD2. This CDR3 contains 18 residues. In germline, CDR1 is LGHDT, CDR2 YNNKEL (reference sequence). J lost 0 bases, V lost 1 base, and 5 bases had no gene match. CDR3 nucleotides: TGTGCCAGCAGCCAAGTACTAGCGGGGGTGAGCTCCTACAATGAGCAGTTCTTC. Amino acid sequence: CASSQVLAGVSSYNEQFF.

The chain couples TRBV28 to TRBJ1-1; 7 bases map to TRBD1. This CDR3 has 13 amino acids. V shed 6 bases, J shed 3 bases, and the junction held 4 bases outside the gene matches. Germline assignment: CDR1 MDHEN and CDR2 SYDVKM. In nucleotides, the CDR3 is TGTGCCAGCAGAGAAACAGGGGACACTGAAGCTTTCTTT. Its protein is CASRETGDTEAFF.

This clonotype has a count of ten or more. This sequence joins TRBV27 and TRBJ1-2; possibly TRBD1 for D (5 bases). Germline CDR1 MNHEY, CDR2 SMNVEV (reference sequence). Trimming stripped 3 bases from V and 3 bases from J, with 8 bases between. This CDR3 spans 13 amino acids. The CDR3 nucleotides are TGTGCCAGCAGTTTTAGCAGGGACTATGGCTACACCTTC. Its translation is CASSFSRDYGYTF.

This clonotype was counted between two and nine times. V gene TRBV29-1 combines with J gene TRBJ1-2; D gene unclear. Germline V lookup: CDR1 SQVTM, CDR2 ANQGSEA. Trimming took 3 bases from V and 2 from J, leaving 10 bases between them. The CDR3 runs to 13 residues. The CDR3 spells CSVEGPLNYGYTF. The CDR3 DNA sequence: TGCAGCGTTGAGGGTCCCCTAAACTATGGCTACACCTTC.

The chain recombines TRBV2 with TRBJ2-4; the D gene is possibly TRBD2 (6 bases). The CDR3 extends over 13 amino acids. The V end was cut by 4 bases, the J end by 13 bases, with 17 bases between. Germline V gene sequence: CDR1 SNHLY, CDR2 FYNNEI. CDR3 nucleotides: TGTGCCAGCAGTGTTGTAGCCCGTCGGGAGCAGTACTTC. This gives the protein CASSVVARREQYF.

V usage is TRBV27 and J usage is TRBJ2-7; D uncertain. The V end lost 6 bases, the J end lost 3 bases, and 12 bases lay between the germline ends. Germline CDR1 MNHEY, CDR2 SMNVEV (reference sequence). This CDR3 spans 13 amino acids. This CDR3 is CASSPQLGYEQYF. In DNA form, the CDR3 reads TGTGCCAGCAGCCCCCAATTAGGCTACGAGCAGTACTTC.

To note about this clonotype: A clone one base away is much larger, so this may be a read error. The rearrangement joins TRBV4-3 to TRBJ2-1; unclear D gene. Germline V gene sequence: CDR1 LGHNA, CDR2 YSLEER. The CDR3 length is 15 residues. CDR3 nucleotides: TGCGCCAGCAGCCAAGAGCGACTTTCCTACAATGAGCGGTTCTTC. It translates to CASSQERLSYNERFF.

This clonotype was seen a handful of times. The V call is TRBV7-9, the J call TRBJ2-3; 14 bases agree with TRBD2. CDR1 SEHNR and CDR2 FQNEAQ come from the germline V gene (reference sequence). J lost 4 bases, V lost 5 bases, and 8 bases had no gene match. The CDR3 is made up of 17 amino acids. In DNA, the CDR3 is TGTGCCAGCAGCCGACAGGGGACTAGCGGGGGCCCAGATACGCAGTATTTT. Protein: CASSRQGTSGGPDTQYF. Using reference TRBV7-9 and TRBJ2-3 for the parts outside the CDR3, the full variable domain is DTGVSQNPRHKITKRGQNVTFRCDPISEHNRLYWYRQTLGQGPEFLTYFQNEAQLEKSRLLSDRFSAERPKGSFSTLEIQRTEQGDSAMYLCASSRQGTSGGPDTQYFGPGTRLTVL.

This clonotype was recorded a few times. This chain links TRBV5-1 with TRBJ2-1, with D tentatively TRBD1 or TRBD2 (5 bases each). The CDR3 has 16 amino acids. V lost 6 bases and J 0 bases, leaving 16 bases between the germline ends. Germline loops: CDR1 SGHRS, CDR2 YFSETQ. CDR3 loop: CASTQPGPPSYNEQFF. The CDR3 nucleotides are TGCGCCAGCACCCAACCGGGACCTCCCTCCTACAATGAGCAGTTCTTC.

This clonotype has a handful of counts. The CDR3 here is CASSKGLAGYEQYF. The CDR3 nucleotides are TGTGCCAGCAGCAAGGGACTAGCGGGCTACGAGCAGTACTTC. This chain joins TRBV6-5 and TRBJ2-7, with 12 bases identical to TRBD2. Germline-derived CDR1 and CDR2 are MNHEY and SVGAGI. This CDR3 region has 14 residues. V lost 6 bases, J lost 3 bases, and 3 bases stayed unmatched.

For this clonotype: The junction does not match germline at one end; this may be a read error. The V gene is TRBV4-1, the J gene TRBJ2-5; D unclear. The assigned J gene may be wrong: the sequence end matches TRBJ2-7 better. CDR3 size: 14 residues. Germline CDR1 reads MGHRA; CDR2 reads YSYEKL. DNA of the CDR3: TGCGTCAGCAGCCAAGGACGTAACAGCTACGAGCAGTACTTC. Encoded protein: CVSSQGRNSYEQYF.

The chain joins TRBV7-2 to TRBJ2-3, with unresolved D. Germline lookup yields CDR1 SGHTA and CDR2 FQGNSA. Between the trimmed V and J ends, which lost 1 base and 6 bases, there was a span of 17 bases. The CDR3 has 16 residues. Here the CDR3 reads CASSLGPRARTDTQYF. CDR3 nucleotides: TGTGCCAGCAGCTTAGGTCCCCGGGCCAGGACCGATACGCAGTATTTT. The variable domain in full, completed from reference TRBV7-2 and TRBJ2-3, reads GAGVSQSPSNKVTEKGKDVELRCDPISGHTALYWYRQSLGQGLEFLIYFQGNSAPDKSGLPSDRFSAERTGGSVSTLTIQRTQQEDSAVYLCASSLGPRARTDTQYFGPGTRLTVL.

This clonotype was seen at least ten times. The V gene is TRBV27, the J gene TRBJ2-7; D is unresolved. The germline gives CDR1 MNHEY, CDR2 SMNVEV (reference sequence). This CDR3 comprises 13 residues. The V end lost 6 bases, the J end lost 6 bases, and 15 bases lay between the germline ends. CDR3: CASSFGGVGEQYF. CDR3 nucleotides: TGTGCCAGCAGCTTCGGCGGCGTGGGCGAGCAGTACTTC.

The chain has TRBV7-2 and TRBJ1-2; a possible D gene is TRBD1 (5 bases). V was pared by 5 bases and J by 1 base, with 11 bases between. CDR1 and CDR2 (germline): SGHTA, FQGNSA. The CDR3 is made up of 14 amino acids. The CDR3 sequence: CASSDDSINYGYTF. As DNA, the CDR3 is TGTGCCAGCAGCGATGACAGCATTAACTATGGCTACACCTTC.

Notes on this clonotype: Its ends do not fully match the called genes, so a read error is possible. The chain recombines TRBV20-1 with TRBJ2-1, with D perhaps TRBD1 (6 bases). The germline CDR1 and CDR2 sequences are DFQATT and SNEGSKA (reference sequence). CDR3 length equals 13 residues. The CDR3 spells CSAPDARGNGQFF. DNA for the CDR3: TGCAGTGCTCCGGACGCAAGGGGGAATGGGCAGTTCTTC.

This clonotype has a handful of counts. CDR3 protein: CASSLQGPHSNQPQHF. CDR3 DNA: TGTGCCAGCAGTCTACAGGGGCCCCATAGCAATCAGCCCCAGCATTTT. This sequence joins TRBV12-3 or TRBV12-4 and TRBJ1-5; 7 bases fit TRBD1. The CDR3 totals 16 residues. Trimming cost V 5 bases and J 0 bases; bases outside gene matches: 7.

The rearrangement joins TRBV6-1 to TRBJ2-3; a possible D gene is TRBD2 (5 bases). This CDR3 comprises 15 residues. Germline CDR1 and CDR2: MNHNS and SASEGT. V was clipped by 2 bases and J by 2 bases, with 11 bases between them. In DNA form, the CDR3 reads TGTGCCAGCAGTGAACCCAGCGGACCCACAGATACGCAGTATTTT. This gives the protein CASSEPSGPTDTQYF.

This clonotype was found many times. The chain is built from TRBV5-1 and TRBJ2-1; D is possibly TRBD2 (5 bases). The CDR3 is 12 residues long. Germline CDR1 SGHRS, CDR2 YFSETQ. V was cut by 5 bases and J by 5 bases, with 8 bases left in between. The CDR3 spells CASRLENNEQFF. CDR3 DNA: TGCGCCAGCAGACTAGAGAACAATGAGCAGTTCTTC.

The chain links TRBV4-2 to TRBJ2-2; D possibly corresponds to TRBD1 (6 bases). The CDR3 consists of 14 residues. Trimming removed 3 bases at V and 5 bases at J, with 10 bases between. Looked up from germline, CDR1 is LGHNA and CDR2 is YNFKEQ. The CDR3 region is CASSQSTGTGELFF. The CDR3 region has the DNA TGTGCCAGCAGCCAGAGCACAGGGACCGGGGAGCTGTTTTTT.

The sample holds a few counts of this clonotype. The chain carries TRBV12-3 or TRBV12-4 and TRBJ1-2; D ambiguous. The CDR3 sequence is 14 residues long. V lost 3 bases to trimming and J lost 2 bases, with 10 bases between them. CDR3: CASSFRSTNYGYTF. The CDR3 DNA is TGTGCCAGCAGTTTTAGGTCAACCAACTATGGCTACACCTTC.

V gene TRBV7-9 combines with J gene TRBJ2-7, with D perhaps matching TRBD1 (6 bases). The CDR3 totals 14 residues. Germline V gene data show CDR1 as SEHNR and CDR2 as FQNEAQ (reference sequence). Trimming removed 2 bases at V and 6 bases at J, with 14 bases between. CDR3 bases: TGTGCCAGCAGCTTACGTCGACAGGTGCGCGAGCAGTACTTC. It translates to CASSLRRQVREQYF.

The rearrangement links TRBV5-1 to TRBJ2-1; 9 bases are a match to TRBD2. The J call may be mistaken, given a closer DNA end match to TRBJ2-7. The CDR3 totals 15 residues. The germline V gene has CDR1 SGHRS and CDR2 YFSETQ. In DNA form, the CDR3 reads TGCGCCAGCAGCTCTAGCGGGACTTTTTACAATGAGCAGTACTTC. Translating gives CASSSSGTFYNEQYF.

The V gene is TRBV5-1, the J gene TRBJ2-1, with D unclear. The germline CDR1 and CDR2 sequences are SGHRS and YFSETQ. The CDR3 runs to 15 residues. Trimming cost V 5 bases and J 0 bases, with 12 bases left between them. The chain's CDR3 is CASSFTWGSYNEQFF. DNA for the CDR3: TGCGCCAGCAGTTTTACCTGGGGCTCCTACAATGAGCAGTTCTTC.

V is TRBV3-1 and J is TRBJ1-4, with D tentatively TRBD1 (6 bases). CDR1 is LGHDT and CDR2 is YNNKEL in the germline V gene (reference sequence). This CDR3 has 15 residues. The V end was cut by 1 base, the J end by 7 bases, with 13 bases between. For the CDR3, the DNA is TGTGCCAGCAGCCAAGGTACAGGGCTGGGTGAAAAACTGTTTTTT. Translating gives CASSQGTGLGEKLFF.

This chain links TRBV4-1 with TRBJ2-1, with D possibly being TRBD1 (5 bases). Trimming shortened V by 4 bases and J by 6 bases, and 16 bases separated the two germline ends. CDR1 and CDR2 (germline): MGHRA, YSYEKL. This CDR3 spans 15 amino acids. CDR3 coding DNA: TGCGCCAGCAGCCTCAGGGTAGTTCTTAGCAATGAGCAGTTCTTC. Translated, it gives CASSLRVVLSNEQFF.

This clonotype was seen a few times. The chain employs TRBV4-3 and TRBJ2-5; unclear D gene. In germline, CDR1 is LGHNA, CDR2 YSLEER. The CDR3 contains 15 residues. Trimming shortened V by 0 bases and J by 5 bases, and 13 bases separated the two germline ends. In nucleotides, the CDR3 is TGCGCCAGCAGCCAAGATGGTTCTCACGGGGAGACCCAGTACTTC. This encodes CASSQDGSHGETQYF.

The V and J genes are TRBV12-3 or TRBV12-4 and TRBJ1-1; maybe TRBD1 (5 bases). Trimming removed 7 bases from V and 3 bases from J, with 9 bases in between. The CDR3 spans 12 residues. The CDR3 is CASTTGHTEAFF. The CDR3 DNA follows: TGTGCCAGCACCACAGGCCACACTGAAGCTTTCTTT.

As to this clonotype: Mismatch with germline at one junction end may stem from a read error. V usage is TRBV5-6 and J usage is TRBJ1-2; tentatively, D is TRBD1 (5 bases). This CDR3 region has 14 residues. Germline-derived CDR1 and CDR2 are SGHDT and YYEEEE. The CDR3 nucleotides read TGTGCCAACAGCTTTGATTCCAGGGATCATGGCTACACCTTC. As protein: CANSFDSRDHGYTF. Complete variable domain (other parts from reference TRBV5-6 and TRBJ1-2): DAGVTQSPTHLIKTRGQQVTLRCSPKSGHDTVSWYQQALGQGPQFIFQYYEEEERQRGNFPDRFSGHQFPNYSSELNVNALLLGDSALYLCANSFDSRDHGYTFGSGTRLTVV.

V usage is TRBV20-1 and J usage is TRBJ1-3; TRBD1 is a possible D gene (5 bases). V was cut by 6 bases and J by 3 bases, with 12 bases left in between. The CDR3 is 13 amino acids. Germline V gene lookup returns CDR1 DFQATT and CDR2 SNEGSKA (reference sequence). The CDR3, as DNA: TGCAGTGCACCCCGGGACGGTGGAAACACCATATATTTT. This codes for CSAPRDGGNTIYF.